The 29 T cell receptor beta chains below were found in one sample sequenced in a study of blood T cell repertoires in COVID-19. The protocol was immunoSEQ multiplex PCR, while the TCRdb copy is restricted to in-frame clones and leaves out a portion. The table includes approximately 68,000 clones, 65% to 85% detected once. Sequencing input: peripheral blood. Receptors were obtained from a woman between 45 and 60 years old with acute or convalescent COVID-19.

The chain is built from TRBV5-4 and TRBJ2-3, with 8 nucleotides matching TRBD2. This CDR3 has 15 residues. Germline lookup yields CDR1 SGHNT and CDR2 YYREEE (reference sequence). V gave up 2 bases and J gave up 6 bases; unmatched junction bases: 8. The DNA for the CDR3 is TGTGCCAGCAGCTTCCCCAGCGGGGGTTTTGATACGCAGTATTTT. Its translation is CASSFPSGGFDTQYF. Supplemented by reference TRBV5-4 and TRBJ2-3, the full variable domain reads ETGVTQSPTHLIKTRGQQVTLRCSSQSGHNTVSWYQQALGQGPQFIFQYYREEENGRGNFPPRFSGLQFPNYSSELNVNALELDDSALYLCASSFPSGGFDTQYFGPGTRLTVL.

CDR3: CASSRLWDPAGVANTGELFF. CDR3 coding DNA: TGTGCCAGCAGCCGATTATGGGACCCAGCGGGGGTAGCGAACACCGGGGAGCTGTTTTTT. This rearrangement joins TRBV7-8 to TRBJ2-2; TRBD2 matches 8 bases. Germline assignment: CDR1 SGHVS and CDR2 FQNEAQ. V lost 5 bases to trimming and J lost 0 bases; unmatched junction nucleotides: 17. The CDR3 totals 20 residues.

This sequence joins TRBV4-2 and TRBJ1-5; no reliable D call. CDR1 is LGHNA, CDR2 YNFKEQ, per germline. The CDR3 sequence is 16 residues long. Trimming removed 0 bases at V and 6 bases at J, with 15 bases between. CDR3 nucleotide sequence: TGTGCCAGCAGCCAAGAATTGGGAGAGTGGGGTCAGCCCCAGCATTTT. This sequence encodes CASSQELGEWGQPQHF.

The chain recombines TRBV28 with TRBJ1-5; D remains ambiguous. The CDR3 has 14 residues. Germline values: CDR1 MDHEN, CDR2 SYDVKM. V was clipped by 3 bases and J by 9 bases, with 15 bases between them. CDR3 coding DNA: TGTGCCAGCAGTTTGGCGGGCGGTGAAGGGCCCCAGCATTTT. Its translation is CASSLAGGEGPQHF.

The chain is built from TRBV12-3 or TRBV12-4 and TRBJ2-7, with D maybe TRBD2 (6 bases). V was cut by 2 bases and J by 4 bases, with 9 bases left in between. The CDR3 is 13 residues long. Here the CDR3 reads CASSLRGKYEQYF. The DNA for the CDR3 is TGTGCCAGCAGTTTACGGGGGAAGTACGAGCAGTACTTC.

V usage is TRBV10-3 and J usage is TRBJ2-7, with 8 bases matching TRBD1. This CDR3 comprises 13 residues. Losses at the gene ends were 4 bases for V and 1 base for J; bases not matched to a gene: 0. Per germline, CDR1 ENHRY and CDR2 SYGVKD. CDR3 sequence (DNA): TGTGCCATCAGTGGGACAGGGTCCTACGAGCAGTACTTC. The encoded protein is CAISGTGSYEQYF.

This sequence joins TRBV18 and TRBJ1-2; possibly TRBD1 for D (5 bases). V lost 8 bases to trimming and J lost 8 bases, with 15 bases between them. This CDR3 spans 12 amino acids. Germline V lookup: CDR1 KGHSH, CDR2 LQKENI. The DNA for the CDR3 is TGTGCCAGCACGGGGCAGCGGGACGGCTACACCTTC. Translation: CASTGQRDGYTF.

The rearrangement uses TRBV9 and TRBJ1-1, with 7 bases identical to TRBD1. Germline V gene sequence: CDR1 SGDLS, CDR2 YYNGEE. With V trimmed by 4 bases and J by 1 base, 13 bases remained unmatched. The CDR3 totals 17 residues. CDR3 amino acids: CASSRGGTGEANTEAFF. CDR3 bases: TGTGCCAGCAGCCGAGGGGGCACAGGGGAAGCGAACACTGAAGCTTTCTTT.

This clone was seen just once. V and J are TRBV29-1 and TRBJ1-1; D remains unclear. V lost 7 bases and J lost 4, with 4 bases in between. The CDR3 loop spans 9 amino acids. CDR1 is SQVTM, CDR2 ANQGSEA, per germline. The CDR3 bases are TGCAGCGGAGGCACTGAAGCTTTCTTT. Its translation: CSGGTEAFF.

This chain connects TRBV9 to TRBJ1-2, with 7 bases matching TRBD1. This CDR3 has 16 residues. Per germline, CDR1 SGDLS and CDR2 YYNGEE. J was trimmed by 5 bases and V by 4 bases; bases with no gene match: 14. This chain's CDR3 is CASSSRTGGQRYGYTF. DNA for the CDR3: TGTGCCAGCAGCTCCCGGACAGGTGGTCAACGATATGGCTACACCTTC. The full variable domain, with the rest looked up from reference TRBV9 and TRBJ1-2, is DSGVTQTPKHLITATGQRVTLRCSPRSGDLSVYWYQQSLDQGLQFLIQYYNGEERAKGNILERFSAQQFPDLHSELNLSSLELGDSALYFCASSSRTGGQRYGYTFGSGTRLTVV.

CDR3 sequence: CASRPSAYYNSPLHF. The CDR3 DNA is TGTGCCAGCCGCCCAAGCGCATACTATAATTCACCCCTCCACTTT. The chain joins TRBV6-4 to TRBJ1-6, with D hard to call. Trimming took 8 bases from V and 3 from J, leaving 14 bases between them. CDR1 and CDR2 (germline): MRHNA, SNTAGT. CDR3 length: 15 residues.

The chain uses TRBV2 and TRBJ1-1, with TRBD1 matching 10 bases. V was pared by 5 bases and J by 5 bases, with 5 bases of the junction left unmatched. The germline CDR1 and CDR2 sequences are SNHLY and FYNNEI. The CDR3 is 14 amino acids. CDR3 sequence reads: CASSIAGQGTEAFF. The DNA of the CDR3 is TGTGCCAGCAGTATAGCGGGACAGGGGACTGAAGCTTTCTTT.

The chain links TRBV4-3 to TRBJ1-1; D unresolved. The CDR3 consists of 14 residues. CDR1 is LGHNA, CDR2 YSLEER, per germline. The V gene lost 0 bases and the J gene lost 1 base, with 6 bases spanning the gap. CDR3 loop: CASSQDPGNTEAFF. The CDR3 DNA sequence: TGCGCCAGCAGCCAAGATCCCGGGAACACTGAAGCTTTCTTT.

This clone occurred a few times. V usage is TRBV4-3 and J usage is TRBJ1-6; 8 positions match TRBD1. This CDR3 region has 18 residues. The germline V gene has CDR1 LGHNA and CDR2 YSLEER. Losses at the gene ends were 0 bases for V and 5 bases for J; bases not matched to a gene: 9. The CDR3 DNA reads as TGCGCCAGCAGCCAAGAAAGACAGGGGCCCAACAATAATTCACCCCTCCACTTT. It specifies CASSQERQGPNNNSPLHF.

This clone was detected a few times. V is TRBV2 and J is TRBJ2-2, with a tentative D call TRBD1 (6 bases). The CDR3 loop spans 13 amino acids. Looked up from germline, CDR1 is SNHLY and CDR2 is FYNNEI. Trimming stripped 8 bases from V and 4 bases from J, with 11 bases between. The CDR3 DNA is TGTGCCAGCGAACAACAGGGCACCGGGGAGCTGTTTTTT. This translates into CASEQQGTGELFF.

In its sample, this clone ranks as medium-sized. This chain links TRBV19 with TRBJ1-1; D gene ambiguous. Germline V gene lookup returns CDR1 LNHDA and CDR2 SQIVND (reference sequence). V was clipped by 5 bases and J by 6 bases, with 7 bases between them. The CDR3 loop spans 11 amino acids. The CDR3, as DNA: TGTGCCAGTAGTGCAGGCGCTGAAGCTTTCTTT. It encodes CASSAGAEAFF.

This clone was observed a single time. The CDR3 sequence: CASSQGHQGLLRYGYTF. In DNA form, the CDR3 reads TGTGCCAGCAGCCAGGGACATCAGGGCCTTTTGCGCTATGGCTACACCTTC. J is TRBJ1-2 and V is TRBV11-2, with D possibly being TRBD1 (6 bases). The germline V and J ends were trimmed by 5 bases and 4 bases, with 23 bases remaining between them. Germline CDR1 SGHAT, CDR2 FQNNGV. This CDR3 spans 17 amino acids.

The J gene is TRBJ2-1, the V gene TRBV4-3; 7 bases agree with TRBD2. V trimming: 2 bases; J trimming: 3 bases; junction bases outside the gene matches: 13. Germline CDR1 is LGHNA and CDR2 is YSLEER. The CDR3 totals 18 residues. For the CDR3, the DNA is TGCGCCAGCAGCCAACGTGGGGCGGCTAGCGGCTTCTACAATGAGCAGTTCTTC. Its translation is CASSQRGAASGFYNEQFF.

This clone was recorded once. J is TRBJ2-1 and V is TRBV5-1; no clear D. Germline V gene lookup returns CDR1 SGHRS and CDR2 YFSETQ. Trimming pared 2 bases from V and 6 bases from J, leaving 12 bases between. The CDR3 has 14 residues. The CDR3 sequence is CASSFPPLGNEQFF. The CDR3 DNA reads TGCGCCAGCAGCTTCCCCCCCCTCGGCAATGAGCAGTTCTTC.

The chain recombines TRBV12-5 with TRBJ1-2; unclear D gene. Germline lookup yields CDR1 LGHNT and CDR2 FRNRAP. The CDR3 sequence is 13 residues long. The V end was cut by 7 bases, the J end by 6 bases, with 15 bases between. The CDR3: CASAEGSYNGYTF. Here the CDR3 DNA reads TGTGCTAGTGCCGAGGGATCCTACAATGGCTACACCTTC.

The chain has TRBV6-6 and TRBJ1-3, with 11 bases fitting TRBD1. Looked up from germline, CDR1 is MNHNY and CDR2 is SVGAGI (reference sequence). The CDR3 spans 14 residues. Germline trimming cut 2 bases from V and 8 bases from J; bases unmatched to any gene: 2. The CDR3 spells CASSYLGQGDTIYF. CDR3 DNA: TGTGCCAGCAGTTACCTGGGACAGGGGGACACCATATATTTT.

The sample holds a few counts of this clone. The CDR3 sequence: CASAKGLAGGDGELFF. The CDR3 region has the DNA TGTGCCAGCGCAAAGGGACTAGCGGGAGGGGACGGGGAGCTGTTTTTT. The chain combines TRBV11-3 with TRBJ2-2; TRBD2 matches at 16 bases. Germline values: CDR1 SGHNT, CDR2 YENEEA. This CDR3 comprises 16 residues. J gave up 7 bases and V 8 bases, and 7 bases lay outside the gene matches.

This sequence joins TRBV29-1 and TRBJ2-5; possibly TRBD2 for D (5 bases). V lost 2 bases and J lost 0, with 7 bases in between. CDR1 SQVTM and CDR2 ANQGSEA come from the germline V gene. The CDR3 has 13 residues. DNA for the CDR3: TGCAGCGTTGAATCGGGAAACCAAGAGACCCAGTACTTC. It translates to CSVESGNQETQYF.

The chain has TRBV7-2 and TRBJ2-7; D is unclear. CDR1 and CDR2 (germline): SGHTA, FQGNSA. The CDR3 is 13 residues long. V was shortened by 5 bases and J by 6 bases, with 14 bases between the two germline ends. CDR3 nucleotide sequence: TGTGCCAGCAGCAGAGAACTGCCGATCGAGCAGTACTTC. This translates into CASSRELPIEQYF.

This clone was counted between two and nine times. The chain uses TRBV10-3 and TRBJ2-7; tentatively, D is TRBD1 (6 bases). Between the trimmed V and J ends, which lost 0 bases and 2 bases, there was a span of 11 bases. This CDR3 is 15 amino acids long. Per the germline V gene, CDR1 is ENHRY and CDR2 is SYGVKD. The DNA of the CDR3 is TGTGCCATCAGTGAGTCACGGACAGAGGCCTACGAGCAGTACTTC. It encodes CAISESRTEAYEQYF.

The rearrangement uses TRBV5-1 and TRBJ1-1; TRBD1 matches at 7 bases. The V gene end was trimmed by 4 bases and the J gene end by 1 base; junction bases not matched to a gene: 7. There are 15 residues in the CDR3. Per the germline V gene, CDR1 is SGHRS and CDR2 is YFSETQ. CDR3 amino acids: CASSLDQGGNTEAFF. DNA of the CDR3: TGCGCCAGCAGCCTCGATCAGGGGGGGAACACTGAAGCTTTCTTT.

This clone was counted at least ten times. The chain carries TRBV30 and TRBJ1-1, with TRBD1 identical over 9 bases. The CDR3 has 14 amino acids. The V gene end was trimmed by 8 bases and the J gene end by 5 bases; junction bases not matched to a gene: 12. Germline CDR1 is GTSNPN and CDR2 is SVGIG (reference sequence). The chain's CDR3 is CAHIRGQGGTEAFF. CDR3 sequence (DNA): TGTGCCCATATACGGGGACAGGGAGGGACTGAAGCTTTCTTT. The whole variable domain, remainder taken from reference TRBV30 and TRBJ1-1, is SQTIHQWPATLVQPVGSPLSLECTVEGTSNPNLYWYRQAAGRGLQLLFYSVGIGQISSEVPQNLSASRPQDRQFILSSKKLLLSDSGFYLCAHIRGQGGTEAFFGQGTRLTVV.

The CDR3 region has the DNA TGCGCCAGCCCCACCCGACGGGCGGGAACGGAAGCCTACGAGCAGTACTTC. Amino acid sequence: CASPTRRAGTEAYEQYF. The V and J genes are TRBV5-1 and TRBJ2-7; maybe TRBD2 (6 bases). CDR3 length equals 17 residues. Germline V gene sequence: CDR1 SGHRS, CDR2 YFSETQ. Trimming cost V 7 bases and J 2 bases, with 25 bases left between them.

The V gene is TRBV23-1, the J gene TRBJ1-2; D is unresolved. TRBV23-1 is an open reading frame whose function is uncertain. The CDR3 totals 15 residues. V was pared by 0 bases and J by 4 bases, with 12 bases between. The CDR3 DNA reads TGCGCCAGCAGTCAATCATTGGCAGTCTCCTATGGCTACACCTTC. The encoded protein is CASSQSLAVSYGYTF.